This T cell receptor beta chain was captured in a study of blood T cell repertoires in COVID-19. The V end was cut by 1 base, the J end by 5 bases, with 15 bases between. This CDR3 is built from 17 residues. CDR1 is LGHNT, CDR2 FRNRAP, per germline. Method: immunoSEQ multiplex PCR; TCRdb's copy keeps in-frame clones and lacks some. The sample holds under 300,000 clones; 80% to 90% are singletons and the top ten take 2% to 2.5%. Sequenced input: PBMCs or T cells enriched from blood (not recorded which). This receptor was taken from a woman under 30 who had recovered from COVID-19. The chain couples TRBV12-5 to TRBJ1-6; D is undetermined. The CDR3 DNA reads TGTGCTAGTGGTTTGGGTCCCATGGGCCCAAATAATTCACCCCTCCACTTT. This encodes CASGLGPMGPNNSPLHF. Using reference TRBV12-5 and TRBJ1-6 for the parts outside the CDR3, the full variable domain is DARVTQTPRHKVTEMGQEVTMRCQPILGHNTVFWYRQTMMQGLELLAYFRNRAPLDDSGMPKDRFSAEMPDATLATLKIQPSEPRDSAVYFCASGLGPMGPNNSPLHFGNGTRLTVT.